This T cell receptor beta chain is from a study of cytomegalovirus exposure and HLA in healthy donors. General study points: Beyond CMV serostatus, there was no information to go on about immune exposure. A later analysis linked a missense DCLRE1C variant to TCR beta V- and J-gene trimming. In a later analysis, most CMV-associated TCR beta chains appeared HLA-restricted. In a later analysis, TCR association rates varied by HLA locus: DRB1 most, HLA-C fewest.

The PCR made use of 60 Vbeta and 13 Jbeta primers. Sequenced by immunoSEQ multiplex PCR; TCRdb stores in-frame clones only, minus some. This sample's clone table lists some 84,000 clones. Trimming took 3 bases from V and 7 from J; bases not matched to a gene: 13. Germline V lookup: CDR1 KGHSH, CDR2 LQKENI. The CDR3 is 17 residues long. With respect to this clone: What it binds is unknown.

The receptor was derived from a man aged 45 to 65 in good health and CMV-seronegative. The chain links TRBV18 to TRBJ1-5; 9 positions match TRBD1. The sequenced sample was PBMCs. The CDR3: CASSPQEGTGHKQPQHF. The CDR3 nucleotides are TGTGCCAGCTCACCCCAAGAGGGGACAGGGCATAAGCAGCCCCAGCATTTT.